This T cell receptor (beta chain) was recorded in a study of Ad26.COV2.S vaccination and SARS-CoV-2 variants. For the study at large: Among those in the COV1001 Ad26.COV2.S trial arm was the donor.

This table comes from immunoSEQ multiplex PCR, and its TCRdb copy is limited to in-frame clones, with some not included. The sample includes 440,000 or so clones, about 90% of them seen just once. Trimming cost V 3 bases and J 5 bases, with 10 bases left between them. CDR3 length: 13 amino acids. Germline lookup yields CDR1 MNHEY and CDR2 SMNVEV (reference sequence). Indicated treatment: about 20 received Ad26.COV2.S at low or high dose, single or two shots; about 5 received placebo; per-sample allocation not given. Sampling occurred on day 63 after the first vaccine or placebo injection. An 18-55-year-old adult in Boston served as donor. Vaccination used an Ad26 vector expressing Wuhan-strain SARS-CoV-2 spike. This clone came up a few times. Its antigen is currently unknown. Study-wide points: Spike-specific TCR breadth ran higher among vaccine recipients than placebo recipients.

The clonotype originates from a person between 18 and 59 years old who received the Ad26.COV2.S COVID-19 vaccine or a placebo. The sample was peripheral blood, taken in a trial of Ad26.COV2.S vaccine versus placebo. This chain uses TRBV27 with TRBJ1-1, with a weak D call TRBD1 (6 bases). This CDR3 reads CASSFSQGTEAFF. The CDR3 DNA reads as TGTGCCAGCAGTTTTTCCCAGGGGACTGAAGCTTTCTTT.